A selection of T cell receptor beta chains follows, all from one sample in a study of blood T cell repertoires in COVID-19. Assay used: immunoSEQ multiplex PCR; TCRdb lists only in-frame clones, some missing. This table holds about 320,000 clones, approximately 90% found once. Sequencing was carried out using PBMCs or T cells enriched from blood (not recorded which). Every receptor here comes from a woman in her 30s who had been exposed to COVID-19. CDR3s include the opening cysteine and the closing phenylalanine or tryptophan. The D gene is left open where the match is weak. Size is stated for part of the rows, as once, few or many counts, or as a class when the clone is expanded.

TRBJ2-5,TRBV2,-,-,TGTGCCAGCAACCGCCAGGTACTTCACCAAGAGACCCAGTACTTC,CASNRQVLHQETQYF
TRBJ1-2,TRBV5-1,TRBD1,-,TGCGCCAGCAGTAAGGACAGGGGAGGTGGCTACACCTTC,CASSKDRGGGYTF
TRBJ1-2,TRBV19,TRBD1,-,TGTGCCAGTAGTATAGCCGCGACAGGGTACTATGGCTACACCTTC,CASSIAATGYYGYTF
TRBJ1-6,TRBV9,TRBD1,-,TGTGCCAGCAGCGTAGGGACAGGGGGGTCACCCCTCCACTTT,CASSVGTGGSPLHF
TRBJ1-1,TRBV7-9,-,-,TGTGCCAGCAGCTTAAGAGCGGTTCAGAATGAAGCTTTCTTT,CASSLRAVQNEAFF
TRBJ2-1,TRBV7-9,TRBD1,-,TGTGCCAGCAGCCGGGGACAGGGGAATGAGCAGTTCTTC,CASSRGQGNEQFF
TRBJ2-1,TRBV19,TRBD1,-,TGTGCCAGTAGTTTCGGGACAGGGGGGCTCCAGGGGGAGCAGTTCTTC,CASSFGTGGLQGEQFF
TRBJ1-1,TRBV4-3,-,-,TGCGCCAGCAGCCAAGTAGGAGGTACCGTCGCTGAAGCTTTCTTT,CASSQVGGTVAEAFF
TRBJ1-2,TRBV6-5,-,once,TGTGCCAGCAGCCGGGAGGGTACTGGCTACACCTTC,CASSREGTGYTF
TRBJ1-6,TRBV30,-,few,TGTGCCTGGAGGCGAGACAATAATTCACCCCTCCACTTT,CAWRRDNNSPLHF
TRBJ2-4,TRBV4-2,-,-,TGTGCCAGCAGCCAAGAGGCAGGGGCCGGGGCCAAAAACATTCAGTACTTC,CASSQEAGAGAKNIQYF
TRBJ1-6,TRBV7-9,-,-,TGTGCCAGCAGCGCACCCCAGGGTGAGAATTCACCCCTCCACTTT,CASSAPQGENSPLHF
TRBJ2-5,TRBV9,-,-,TGTGCCAGCAGCGTAGGGTCTAGCTCGGAGACCCAGTACTTC,CASSVGSSSETQYF
TRBJ1-1,TRBV2,-,-,TGTGCCAGCAACCAGGGTGCGATGAACACTGAAGCTTTCTTT,CASNQGAMNTEAFF
TRBJ2-3,TRBV10-2,TRBD1,-,TGCGCCAGCAGTGACGACCGGGACAGGGGGCTCGGTGCAGATACGCAGTATTTT,CASSDDRDRGLGADTQYF
TRBJ2-5,TRBV10-3,-,-,TGTGCCATCAGCACGGGAACCCAAGAGACCCAGTACTTC,CAISTGTQETQYF
TRBJ1-1,TRBV29-1,-,-,TGCAGCGTTGAAGACCTTCGGAACACTGAAGCTTTCTTT,CSVEDLRNTEAFF
TRBJ2-1,TRBV7-3,-,-,TGTGCCAGCAGCTTTGGCTTCCTCGATATAATTTACAATGAGCAGTTCTTC,CASSFGFLDIIYNEQFF
TRBJ2-7,TRBV5-1,-,-,TGCGCCAGCAGCTTGGGGCAGGGGAGCTCCTACGAGCAGTACTTC,CASSLGQGSSYEQYF
TRBJ2-5,TRBV5-1,TRBD2,-,TGCGCCAGCAGCCAGCTAGCGGGGGGTGGTGAGACCCAGTACTTC,CASSQLAGGGETQYF
TRBJ1-5,TRBV23-1,TRBD1,-,TGCGCCAGCAGTCAATCATGGGCAGGGGGCCCGAGCAATCAGCCCCAGCATTTT,CASSQSWAGGPSNQPQHF
TRBJ1-2,TRBV10-1,TRBD1,-,TGCGCCAGCAGCGGGACAGGCTATGGCTACACCTTC,CASSGTGYGYTF
TRBJ1-2,TRBV6-5,TRBD1,once,TGTGCCAGCAGTTCCAGGGACAGACACTACAACTATGGCTACACCTTC,CASSSRDRHYNYGYTF
TRBJ1-2,TRBV27,-,-,TGTGCCAGCAGTTTAATCTACGGGGCGACAGGCTCCCGGTATGGCTACACCTTC,CASSLIYGATGSRYGYTF
TRBJ2-6,TRBV7-6,TRBD2,-,TGTGCCAGCAGCTCGAACCCAGCGGGGGGCCTCAGGGCCAACGTCCTGACTTTC,CASSSNPAGGLRANVLTF
TRBJ2-7,TRBV10-3,-,-,TGTGCCATCAGTGACCAACAGGACCGCGCCTACGAGCAGTACTTC,CAISDQQDRAYEQYF
TRBJ1-1,TRBV29-1,-,-,TGCAGCGTCGACCAGGGGTCGAACACTGAAGCTTTCTTT,CSVDQGSNTEAFF
TRBJ1-1,TRBV5-5,TRBD1,-,TGTGCCAGCAGCCCGGGGGTAGGGACAGAAAACACTGAAGCTTTCTTT,CASSPGVGTENTEAFF
TRBJ2-6,TRBV7-3,-,few,TGTGCCAGCAGCTTAGCGTTGAATGGGGCCAACGTCCTGACTTTC,CASSLALNGANVLTF
TRBJ1-1,TRBV19,-,-,-,CASSFGSGTEAFF
TRBJ2-2,TRBV2,-,-,TGTGCCAGCAGTCTCGACAGGTTGGGGTACACCGGGGAGCTGTTTTTT,CASSLDRLGYTGELFF
TRBJ2-7,TRBV7-9,-,-,TGTGCCAGCAGTCCCCAGTCCTACGAGCAGTACTTC,CASSPQSYEQYF
TRBJ1-5,TRBV19,-,-,TGTGCCAGTAGCTCGGGACTCCTTGCTGGCAATCAGCCCCAGCATTTT,CASSSGLLAGNQPQHF
TRBJ2-7,TRBV6-2/TRBV6-3,-,-,TGTGCCAGCAGTTTAGACAGGACGGCCTACGAGCAGTACTTC,CASSLDRTAYEQYF
TRBJ1-2,TRBV4-2,TRBD1,once,TGTGCCAGCAGCCTCACCCGGGACAGGGATGACTATGGCTACACCTTC,CASSLTRDRDDYGYTF
TRBJ1-2,TRBV18,TRBD1,-,TGTGCCAGCTCACCCGGGACAGATCCTGGTGGCTACACCTTC,CASSPGTDPGGYTF
TRBJ2-7,TRBV18,TRBD1,-,TGTGCCAGCTCTCCCGGGACAGGGGGTTTGGAGCAGTACTTC,CASSPGTGGLEQYF
TRBJ1-1,TRBV4-3,-,-,TGCGCCAGCAGCCAAGAATTGACGGGGAGGGCTGAAGCTTTCTTT,CASSQELTGRAEAFF
TRBJ1-6,TRBV27,TRBD1,-,TGTGCCAGCAGTTCAGGACAGGGGGACCGCTATAATTCACCCCTCCACTTT,CASSSGQGDRYNSPLHF
TRBJ1-1,TRBV7-2,-,-,TGTGCCAGCAGCTTAGCGCTGGGGCAGTCGATATCCACTGAAGCTTTCTTT,CASSLALGQSISTEAFF